The 7 T cell receptor beta chains reported below all come from one sample, sequenced in a study of blood T cells in healthy people across ages (dated by TCRdb to 2014 to 2015). Library method: 5' RACE. The second PCR ran for roughly 7 to 12 cycles and used a J-beta primer mix along with a sample-barcoded 5' primer. TCRdb reran the public reads through fastp at Q25 and MiXCR, keeping productive beta chains. For every CDR3 protein sequence, its rows merge into one entry that carries the most common genes and DNA. The sample profile shows around 2 million distinct CDR3 sequences; about two fifths of them were found once. The top ten clones comprise under 25% of the sample. The material sequenced was blood. Source of these receptors: a human donor in good health.

This clonotype was counted only a few times. This chain links TRBV5-1 with TRBJ2-3; 7 nucleotides align to TRBD1. The CDR3 length is 17 residues. The V and J ends lost 3 bases and 3 bases, in that order; junction bases with no gene match: 13. In germline, CDR1 is SGHRS, CDR2 YFSETQ. CDR3 nucleotide sequence: TGCGCCAGCAGCTCGGGCTCGCCAGGGGGAAGGACAGATACGCAGTATTTT. Translated: CASSSGSPGGRTDTQYF.

This clonotype was seen repeatedly, ten times or more. The chain is built from TRBV20-1 and TRBJ2-5, with TRBD2 matching 12 bases. Trimming took 6 bases from V and 5 from J; bases not matched to a gene: 7. The CDR3 runs to 14 residues. The V gene's germline CDR1 is DFQATT and CDR2 SNEGSKA (reference sequence). CDR3 in amino acids: CSAPRLAGVETQYF. The CDR3 bases are TGCAGTGCACCCCGACTAGCGGGGGTGGAGACCCAGTACTTC.

The gene calls are TRBV29-1 and TRBJ2-3, with D unclear. This CDR3 is 13 amino acids long. Germline-derived CDR1 and CDR2 are SQVTM and ANQGSEA. The ends were cut back, 3 bases at V and 4 bases at J, with 11 bases in the middle. The CDR3 loop reads CSVDTPLADTQYF. The CDR3, as DNA: TGCAGCGTTGATACGCCCCTAGCAGATACGCAGTATTTT.

J is TRBJ2-1 and V is TRBV10-3, with 7 bases matching TRBD1. Germline loops: CDR1 ENHRY, CDR2 SYGVKD. The trim removed 3 bases at V and 9 bases at J, leaving 8 bases unmatched. The CDR3 sequence is 14 residues long. In DNA form, the CDR3 reads TGTGCCATCAGTGATCGACAGGGTGGGAGTGAGCAGTTCTTC. Its protein is CAISDRQGGSEQFF.

This chain uses TRBV6-1 with TRBJ2-3, with TRBD1 matching 7 bases. CDR1 and CDR2 from the germline V gene are MNHNS and SASEGT. V lost 3 bases, J lost 2 bases, and 5 bases stayed unmatched. This CDR3 comprises 15 residues. The CDR3 bases are TGTGCCAGCAGTGACCACGGGACAGTCACAGATACGCAGTATTTT. Its translation is CASSDHGTVTDTQYF.

This clonotype was counted ten times or more. This sequence joins TRBV7-2 and TRBJ2-1; D perhaps matches TRBD2 (6 bases). CDR1 and CDR2 (germline): SGHTA, FQGNSA. CDR3 length: 15 amino acids. Trimming stripped 1 base from V and 7 bases from J, with 14 bases between. DNA of the CDR3: TGTGCCAGCAGCTTAGTGGGGGGACGGGCAAATGAGCAGTTCTTC. Its translation is CASSLVGGRANEQFF.

The chain has TRBV10-3 and TRBJ2-7; TRBD1 aligns across 12 bases. V gave up 9 bases and J gave up 5 bases; unmatched junction bases: 8. The CDR3 loop spans 14 amino acids. CDR1 and CDR2 (germline): ENHRY, SYGVKD. The CDR3 here is CAIRTGTGGDEQYF. As DNA, the CDR3 is TGTGCCATACGAACCGGGACAGGGGGCGACGAGCAGTACTTC.